The 5 T cell receptor beta chains listed next were all sequenced from one sample in a study of blood T cell repertoires in COVID-19. The table came from immunoSEQ multiplex PCR; TCRdb's copy has only in-frame clones and leaves some out. The sample has 150,000 or so clones; over 60% are singletons. Sequencing was performed on peripheral blood. The origin of the receptors is an elderly man with acute or convalescent COVID-19.

This clone was seen a handful of times. The chain combines TRBV19 with TRBJ1-5; D unclear. With 7 bases removed from V and 5 bases from J, the gap between germline ends came to 21 bases. The CDR3 runs to 16 residues. CDR1 LNHDA and CDR2 SQIVND come from the germline V gene (reference sequence). The CDR3 loop is CASTGGIPLRDQPQHF. DNA for the CDR3: TGTGCCAGTACCGGTGGGATTCCCCTGCGGGATCAGCCCCAGCATTTT.

The rearrangement links TRBV4-2 to TRBJ2-1; 8 bases line up with TRBD2. CDR3 length: 15 amino acids. J gave up 9 bases and V 2 bases, and 9 bases lay outside the gene matches. Germline lookup yields CDR1 LGHNA and CDR2 YNFKEQ. The DNA of the CDR3 is TGTGCCAGCAGCCAACTCGGACTAGCAGCCACTGAGCAGTTCTTC. Encoded protein: CASSQLGLAATEQFF.

The V and J genes are TRBV18 and TRBJ2-1, with 9 bases aligning to TRBD1. CDR3 length: 16 amino acids. CDR1 KGHSH and CDR2 LQKENI come from the germline V gene. V lost 3 bases, J lost 2 bases, and 5 bases stayed unmatched. CDR3 in DNA: TGTGCCAGCTCACCCGGGACAGGGACGACCTACAATGAGCAGTTCTTC. Its translation: CASSPGTGTTYNEQFF.

The chain uses TRBV6-5 and TRBJ1-1; D is ambiguous. Germline-derived CDR1 and CDR2 are MNHEY and SVGAGI. Trimming left V 0 bases short and J 3 bases short, with 11 bases between. The CDR3 is 15 residues long. The CDR3 region has the DNA TGTGCCAGCAGTTACTCTTGGACTGGGGACACTGAAGCTTTCTTT. Its translation: CASSYSWTGDTEAFF.

The J gene is TRBJ1-1, the V gene TRBV18; D might be TRBD1 (5 bases). CDR3 size: 12 residues. Germline-derived CDR1 and CDR2 are KGHSH and LQKENI. Trimming removed 5 bases at V and 6 bases at J, with 10 bases between. As DNA, the CDR3 is TGTGCCAGCTCAGCCTTAGGGGCTGAAGCTTTCTTT. Translated, it gives CASSALGAEAFF.